This T cell receptor (delta chain) emerged from a study of γδ T cells in repeated Plasmodium falciparum infection. Background on the study: Malaria-naive adults were infected with P. falciparum NF54 four times over about 600 days. Malian repertoires were sampled cross-sectionally without transmission and longitudinally through febrile malaria.

Whole-study findings and limits: Repeated controlled infections reportedly drove waves of new clonotype selection in Vdelta2-negative, mostly Vdelta1+, gammadelta repertoires. Vdelta2-negative gammadelta repertoires appeared less diverse and less shared in Malian than Australian children.

Gammadelta T cells were flow-sorted from PBMC into Vgamma9/Vdelta2+ and Vdelta2-negative populations for bulk analysis. To note about this clone: Its specificity is unknown. The likely explanation is a read error, given a far larger clone one base away. At the DNA level, this CDR3 is encoded by other sequences in the same sample as well.

TCRdb processed the multiplex PCR reads again with the CATT caller. The top ten hold approximately 10% of the sample, which has tens of thousands of delta-chain clones, approximately 0.92% seen once. J gave up 4 bases and V 3 bases, and 8 bases lay outside the gene matches. Germline lookup yields CDR1 TSWWSYY and CDR2 QGS. The CDR3 totals 19 residues. The specimen was gamma-delta T cells from blood. The origin of this receptor is a pool of human donors (malaria-infected and uninfected, not separated). The J gene is TRDJ3, the V gene TRDV1; 11 positions match TRDD3. TCRdb lists no J gene, so it was determined here by aligning the DNA to germline. CDR3 loop: CALGEKLLGDIWDTRQMFF. The CDR3 DNA is TGTGCTCTTGGGGAGAAGTTACTGGGGGATATATGGGACACCCGACAGATGTTTTTC.